This T cell receptor beta chain stems from a study of OX40 agonist ivuxolimab in advanced cancers. Generated by immunoSEQ multiplex PCR, the TCRdb table keeps only in-frame clones and is missing some. The profile shows tens of thousands of clones, approximately 86% of them singletons. This clone was seen a handful of times. The V end was cut by 5 bases, the J end by 4 bases, with 9 bases between. Looked up from germline, CDR1 is DFQATT and CDR2 is SNEGSKA (reference sequence). CDR3 length: 11 amino acids. The TCR was taken from an adult with an advanced solid tumor such as melanoma, head and neck, liver or kidney cancer. The V gene is TRBV20-1, the J gene TRBJ2-7; the D gene is possibly TRBD1 (5 bases). This specimen was CD4+ or CD8+ T cells sorted from blood, taken in a trial of the OX40 agonist ivuxolimab. DNA for the CDR3: TGCAGTGCTCACAGGTTTTACGAGCAGTACTTC. This gives the protein CSAHRFYEQYF.